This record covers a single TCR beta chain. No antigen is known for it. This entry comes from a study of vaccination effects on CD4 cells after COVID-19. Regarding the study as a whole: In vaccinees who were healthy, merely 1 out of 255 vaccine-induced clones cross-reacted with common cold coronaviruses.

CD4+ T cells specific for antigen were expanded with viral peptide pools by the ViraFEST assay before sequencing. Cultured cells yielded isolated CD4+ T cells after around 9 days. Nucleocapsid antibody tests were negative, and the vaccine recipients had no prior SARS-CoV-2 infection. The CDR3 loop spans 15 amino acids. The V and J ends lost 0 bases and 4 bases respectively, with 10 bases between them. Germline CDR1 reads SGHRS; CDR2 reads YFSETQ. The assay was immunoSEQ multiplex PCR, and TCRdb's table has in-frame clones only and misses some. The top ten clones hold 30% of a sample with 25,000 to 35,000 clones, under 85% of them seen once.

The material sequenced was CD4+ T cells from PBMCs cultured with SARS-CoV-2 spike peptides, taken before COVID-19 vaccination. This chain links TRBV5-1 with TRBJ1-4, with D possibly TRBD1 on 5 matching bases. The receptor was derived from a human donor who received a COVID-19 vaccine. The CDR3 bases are TGCGCCAGCAGCTTGGGCGGGACCGATAATGAAAAACTGTTTTTT. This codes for CASSLGGTDNEKLFF.